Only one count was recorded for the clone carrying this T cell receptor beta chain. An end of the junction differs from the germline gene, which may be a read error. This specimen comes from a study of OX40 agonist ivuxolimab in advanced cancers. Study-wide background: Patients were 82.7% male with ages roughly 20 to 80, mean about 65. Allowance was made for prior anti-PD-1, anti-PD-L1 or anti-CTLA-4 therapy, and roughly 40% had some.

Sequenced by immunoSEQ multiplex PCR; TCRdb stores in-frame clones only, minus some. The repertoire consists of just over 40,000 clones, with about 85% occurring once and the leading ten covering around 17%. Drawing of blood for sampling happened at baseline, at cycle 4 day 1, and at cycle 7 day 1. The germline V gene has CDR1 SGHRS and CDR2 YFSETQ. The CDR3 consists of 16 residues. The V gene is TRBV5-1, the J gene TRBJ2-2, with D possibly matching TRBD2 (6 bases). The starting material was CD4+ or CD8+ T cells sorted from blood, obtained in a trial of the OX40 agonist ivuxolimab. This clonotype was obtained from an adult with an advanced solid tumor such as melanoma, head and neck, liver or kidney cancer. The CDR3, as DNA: TGTGCCAGCAGGTCCCGGGACTTGGGGTACACCGGGGAGCTGTTTTTT. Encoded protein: CASRSRDLGYTGELFF.